This record looks at one T cell receptor beta chain sequence and its context. The entry originates in a study of shared T cell receptors in the human thymus. Assay: immunoSEQ multiplex PCR; the TCRdb copy retains only in-frame clones and omits some. The profile shows 550,000 to 800,000 clones, 70% to 90% of them singletons. These data also featured in a second study, about human thymus T cells. That work states: Healthy Finnish infants having corrective surgery for congenital heart defects served as donors. An apparent bias in V and J gene usage was seen in thymic and blood repertoires. A high degree of thymic repertoire overlap among unrelated individuals was reported in related research.

Sequenced material: thymocytes. This TCR came from a girl in the first two years of life with a congenital heart defect.

CDR3 coding DNA: TGCGCCAGCAGCTTGCCCCCCAGATCCCGTACGCAGTATTTT. The encoded protein is CASSLPPRSRTQYF. V and J are TRBV5-1 and TRBJ2-3, with D unresolved. Looked up from germline, CDR1 is SGHRS and CDR2 is YFSETQ. With 1 base removed from V and 8 bases from J, the gap between germline ends came to 14 bases. The CDR3 sequence is 14 residues long. Together with reference TRBV5-1 and TRBJ2-3, the CDR3 gives the full variable domain: KAGVTQTPRYLIKTRGQQVTLSCSPISGHRSVSWYQQTPGQGLQFLFEYFSETQRNKGNFPGRFSGRQFSNSRSEMNVSTLELGDSALYLCASSLPPRSRTQYFGPGTRLTVL.